This TCR beta chain was found in a study of T cell responses to AZD1222 COVID-19 vaccine. General study points: Of the AZD1222 recipients, only six were seropositive at baseline. After the peak T cell response, and only then, were repertoires sampled. CD4 TCRs associated with vaccination spanned spike, dominating at 160-218 and 743-854.

From germline, CDR1 is SGHAT and CDR2 FQDESV (reference sequence). The CDR3 contains 13 residues. V was pared by 7 bases and J by 2 bases, with 11 bases between. Turning to this clone: Its antigen is still unknown.

Using immunoSEQ multiplex PCR, the repertoire was profiled, and TCRdb retains in-frame clones only, with some absent. The profile covers over 110,000 clones, with approximately 90% appearing a single time and more than 5.5% taken by the ten largest. The clonotype was recovered from an adult in good health. The genes are TRBV11-1 and TRBJ1-1; tentatively, D is TRBD1 (5 bases). Source: peripheral blood, taken on day 0 of AZD1222 vaccination. CDR3 in DNA: TGTGCCAGCAAGGTCAGGGACAACACTGAAGCTTTCTTT. Translated, it gives CASKVRDNTEAFF.